These 15 T cell receptor beta chains came from one sample sequenced in a study of shared clonotypes between healthy human individuals. TCRdb's table, derived via immunoSEQ multiplex PCR, lists solely in-frame clones and lacks some. This table holds about 2,500,000 clones, approximately 94% found once. Sequencing was done on a sample of naive CD4+ T cells sorted from blood. Subset meaning: CD45RA+ positively selected. These receptors came from a man between 18 and 35 years old in good health.

This chain links TRBV7-9 with TRBJ1-2, with TRBD1 identical over 11 bases. This CDR3 region has 15 residues. Germline CDR1 reads SEHNR; CDR2 reads FQNEAQ (reference sequence). V was pared by 3 bases and J by 3 bases, with 3 bases of the junction left unmatched. The CDR3 coding sequence is TGTGCCAGCAGCTTCGGACAGGGGGCGGACTATGGCTACACCTTC. It codes for CASSFGQGADYGYTF.

The chain has TRBV29-1 and TRBJ2-5, with 10 bases identical to TRBD2. Germline V gene sequence: CDR1 SQVTM, CDR2 ANQGSEA. The trim removed 2 bases at V and 13 bases at J, leaving 22 bases unmatched. The CDR3 is made up of 17 amino acids. CDR3 DNA: TGCAGCGTTGAAAAGACAGGGTTAGGGCTAGCGGGAGTTATTCGGTACTTC. Its translation: CSVEKTGLGLAGVIRYF.

This CDR3 reads CASSPRGTSATDTQYF. The CDR3 DNA follows: TGCGCCAGCAGCCCTCGGGGGACTAGCGCCACAGATACGCAGTATTTT. V usage is TRBV4-3 and J usage is TRBJ2-3, with 10 bases identical to TRBD2. Germline CDR1 LGHNA, CDR2 YSLEER. The CDR3 spans 16 residues. Trimming at V came to 4 bases and at J to 2 bases, leaving 6 bases not matched to a gene.

The chain carries TRBV28 and TRBJ1-1; no reliable D call. Per the germline V gene, CDR1 is MDHEN and CDR2 is SYDVKM. V lost 7 bases and J lost 2, with 5 bases in between. CDR3 length: 11 amino acids. The CDR3 nucleotides are TGTGCCAGCATCCCCAACACTGAAGCTTTCTTT. This sequence encodes CASIPNTEAFF.

As concerns this clone: The same CDR3 can be traced to other DNA sequences in this sample. This chain connects TRBV5-4 to TRBJ2-3; TRBD1 agrees at 7 bases. This CDR3 is 14 amino acids long. Germline V gene data show CDR1 as SGHNT and CDR2 as YYREEE (reference sequence). V dropped 2 bases and J dropped 3; count of bases not matched to a gene: 3. CDR3 protein: CASSLDRVTDTQYF. The CDR3 coding sequence is TGTGCCAGCAGCTTAGACAGGGTTACAGATACGCAGTATTTT.

The genes are TRBV19 and TRBJ1-5; 7 bases agree with TRBD1. Trimming at V came to 8 bases and at J to 0 bases, leaving 13 bases not matched to a gene. The CDR3 totals 17 residues. Germline loops: CDR1 LNHDA, CDR2 SQIVND (reference sequence). The CDR3 region has the DNA TGTGCCAGTCGGCAATCAGGGGGAGACCCTAGCAATCAGCCCCAGCATTTT. Amino acids: CASRQSGGDPSNQPQHF. The complete variable domain, with remaining parts taken from reference TRBV19 and TRBJ1-5, reads DGGITQSPKYLFRKEGQNVTLSCEQNLNHDAMYWYRQDPGQGLRLIYYSQIVNDFQKGDIAEGYSVSREKKESFPLTVTSAQKNPTAFYLCASRQSGGDPSNQPQHFGDGTRLSIL.

This clone showed up just once. The chain recombines TRBV11-3 with TRBJ2-5; 7 bases fit TRBD2. V dropped 1 base and J dropped 5; count of bases not matched to a gene: 19. From germline, CDR1 is SGHNT and CDR2 YENEEA. The CDR3 runs 19 residues. CDR3 coding DNA: TGTGCCAGCAGCTTAGGGTCTAGCGGAGTCAACCCCGCCTTCGAGACCCAGTACTTC. Translation gives CASSLGSSGVNPAFETQYF.

About this clone itself: The sample contains more than one DNA sequence encoding this CDR3. This chain uses TRBV5-1 with TRBJ2-2; D is possibly TRBD2 (6 bases). Trimming removed 5 bases from V and 1 base from J, with 12 bases in between. This CDR3 spans 15 amino acids. Germline CDR1 is SGHRS and CDR2 is YFSETQ. The CDR3 sequence: CASSSGTGNTGELFF. CDR3 in DNA: TGCGCCAGCAGTTCTGGGACTGGGAACACCGGGGAGCTGTTTTTT.

This rearrangement joins TRBV30 to TRBJ2-7; a weak D match, TRBD2 (6 bases). This CDR3 contains 15 residues. From germline, CDR1 is GTSNPN and CDR2 SVGIG (reference sequence). The V end was cut by 3 bases, the J end by 1 base, with 16 bases between. The chain's CDR3 is CAWRDPGLLSYEQYF. The CDR3 DNA reads as TGTGCCTGGAGGGACCCGGGACTGCTATCCTACGAGCAGTACTTC.

The rearrangement links TRBV9 to TRBJ2-2; D ambiguous. Trimming cost V 0 bases and J 3 bases, with 9 bases left between them. The germline V gene has CDR1 SGDLS and CDR2 YYNGEE. This CDR3 has 15 residues. In DNA, the CDR3 is TGTGCCAGCAGCGTAGTGTGGGAACACACCGGGGAGCTGTTTTTT. It translates to CASSVVWEHTGELFF.

This clone appeared a single time. The chain joins TRBV5-4 to TRBJ2-1; 7 bases line up with TRBD1. V lost 4 bases to trimming and J lost 2 bases; unmatched junction nucleotides: 6. Germline-derived CDR1 and CDR2 are SGHNT and YYREEE (reference sequence). This CDR3 region has 15 residues. The CDR3 is CASSLDRATYNEQFF. CDR3 bases: TGTGCCAGCAGCCTAGACAGGGCAACCTACAATGAGCAGTTCTTC.

The chain links TRBV7-3 to TRBJ1-1; 9 bases line up with TRBD1. V shed 6 bases, J shed 1 base, and the junction held 6 bases outside the gene matches. Germline V lookup: CDR1 SGHTA, CDR2 FQGTGA. The CDR3 spans 15 residues. CDR3 sequence: CASSPGQGRNTEAFF. As DNA, the CDR3 is TGTGCCAGCAGTCCCGGACAGGGGCGGAACACTGAAGCTTTCTTT.

Concerning this clone itself: Other DNA sequences in the sample encode the same CDR3. The chain employs TRBV5-4 and TRBJ2-5; tentative D call: TRBD2 (6 bases). Germline CDR1 is SGHNT and CDR2 is YYREEE (reference sequence). V was clipped by 0 bases and J by 3 bases, with 6 bases between them. The CDR3 sequence is 13 residues long. This CDR3 is CASSLGGEETQYF. The DNA of the CDR3 is TGTGCCAGCAGCTTGGGCGGGGAAGAGACCCAGTACTTC.

The chain links TRBV5-1 to TRBJ2-6; D may be TRBD1 (5 bases). This CDR3 has 16 residues. Between the trimmed V and J ends, which lost 3 bases and 0 bases, there was a span of 10 bases. Germline lookup yields CDR1 SGHRS and CDR2 YFSETQ. The DNA for the CDR3 is TGCGCCAGCAGCTCGCAGGGAAACTCTGGGGCCAACGTCCTGACTTTC. It is translated as CASSSQGNSGANVLTF.

The CDR3 DNA reads TGTGCCAGTAGTACAGGGTTAAACATCGATAATTCACCCCTCCACTTT. Translating it yields CASSTGLNIDNSPLHF. The chain recombines TRBV19 with TRBJ1-6; D perhaps matches TRBD1 (5 bases). The CDR3 has 16 residues. Trimming removed 4 bases at V and 5 bases at J, with 15 bases between. Germline CDR1 LNHDA, CDR2 SQIVND (reference sequence).